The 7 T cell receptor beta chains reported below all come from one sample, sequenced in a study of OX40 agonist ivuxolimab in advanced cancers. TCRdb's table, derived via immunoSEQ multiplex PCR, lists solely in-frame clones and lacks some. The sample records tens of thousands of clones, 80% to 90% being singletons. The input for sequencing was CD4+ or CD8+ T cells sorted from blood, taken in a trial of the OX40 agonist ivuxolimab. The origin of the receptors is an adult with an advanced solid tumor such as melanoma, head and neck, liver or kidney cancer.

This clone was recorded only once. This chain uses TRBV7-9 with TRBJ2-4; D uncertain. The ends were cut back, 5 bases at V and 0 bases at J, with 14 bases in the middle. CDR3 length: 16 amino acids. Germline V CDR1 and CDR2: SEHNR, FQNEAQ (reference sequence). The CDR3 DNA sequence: TGTGCCAGCAGCCTAAGCCTTTCCCTAGCCAAAAACATTCAGTACTTC. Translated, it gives CASSLSLSLAKNIQYF.

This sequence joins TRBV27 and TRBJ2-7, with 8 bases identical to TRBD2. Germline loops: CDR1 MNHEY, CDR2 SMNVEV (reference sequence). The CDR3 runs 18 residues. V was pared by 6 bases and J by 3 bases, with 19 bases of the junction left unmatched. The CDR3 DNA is TGTGCCAGCAGACCCCTCGTGGTAGCGGGACGCGTTTACTACGAGCAGTACTTC. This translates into CASRPLVVAGRVYYEQYF.

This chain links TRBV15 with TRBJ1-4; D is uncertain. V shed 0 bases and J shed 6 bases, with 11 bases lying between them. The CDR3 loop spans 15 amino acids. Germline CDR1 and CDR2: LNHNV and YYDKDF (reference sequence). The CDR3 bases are TGTGCCACCAGCAGAGATTTCGGCCATGATGAAAAACTGTTTTTT. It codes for CATSRDFGHDEKLFF.

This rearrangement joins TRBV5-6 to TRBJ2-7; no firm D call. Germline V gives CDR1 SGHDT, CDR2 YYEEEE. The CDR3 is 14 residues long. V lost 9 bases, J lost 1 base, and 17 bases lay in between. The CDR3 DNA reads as TGTGCCACCACGCTGGGCCAGGCATCCTACGAGCAGTACTTC. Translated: CATTLGQASYEQYF.

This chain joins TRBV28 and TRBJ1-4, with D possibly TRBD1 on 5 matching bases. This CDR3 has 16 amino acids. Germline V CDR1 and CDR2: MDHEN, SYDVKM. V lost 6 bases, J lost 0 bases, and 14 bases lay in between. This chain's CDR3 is CASSSLRGATNEKLFF. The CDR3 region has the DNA TGTGCCAGCAGCTCCCTGAGGGGAGCAACTAATGAAAAACTGTTTTTT.

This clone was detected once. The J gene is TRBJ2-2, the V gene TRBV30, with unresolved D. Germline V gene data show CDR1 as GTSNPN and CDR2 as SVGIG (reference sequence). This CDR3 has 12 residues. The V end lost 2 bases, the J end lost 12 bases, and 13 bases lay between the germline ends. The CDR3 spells CAWSHGDGQLFF. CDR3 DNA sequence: TGTGCCTGGAGTCATGGGGATGGACAGCTGTTTTTT.

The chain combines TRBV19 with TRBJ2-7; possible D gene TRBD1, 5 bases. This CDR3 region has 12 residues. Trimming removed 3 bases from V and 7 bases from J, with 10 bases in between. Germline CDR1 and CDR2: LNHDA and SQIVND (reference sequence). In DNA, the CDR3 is TGTGCCAGTAGTATGGGGCAACAGGAGCAGTACTTC. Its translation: CASSMGQQEQYF.